The sequence of this TCR beta chain was determined in a study of cytomegalovirus exposure and HLA in healthy donors. Method: immunoSEQ multiplex PCR; TCRdb's copy keeps in-frame clones and lacks some. The sample has 200,000 or so clones, 84% seen once. The CDR3 loop spans 15 amino acids. V lost 4 bases and J lost 3; bases outside the gene matches: 8. The germline CDR1 and CDR2 sequences are LNHNV and YYDKDF (reference sequence). Sequencing was performed on PBMCs. The clonotype originates from a woman younger than 45 in good health and CMV-seropositive. This chain joins TRBV15 and TRBJ1-2; 7 bases fit TRBD1. As DNA, the CDR3 is TGTGCCACCAGCACTCTAAAAGACAGGGACTATGGCTACACCTTC. Protein product: CATSTLKDRDYGYTF. Using reference TRBV15 and TRBJ1-2 for the parts outside the CDR3, the full variable domain is DAMVIQNPRYQVTQFGKPVTLSCSQTLNHNVMYWYQQKSSQAPKLLFHYYDKDFNNEADTPDNFQSRRPNTSFCFLDIRSPGLGDTAMYLCATSTLKDRDYGYTFGSGTRLTVV.